One and the same sample provided the 30 T cell receptor beta chains below, sequenced in a study of identical twins. TCRdb re-derived calls from the 5' RACE reads in MiXCR, one entry per CDR3 protein. The data contain around 510,000 distinct CDR3 sequences, roughly an eighth of them singletons. These sequences were also reported in another study, on yellow fever vaccine responses in identical twins.

Sequenced sample: CD4+ T cells sorted from blood. Receptors were obtained from a woman aged 18-30 years in good health.

This clonotype was observed at least ten times. The chain has TRBV20-1 and TRBJ2-5; D gene ambiguous. Trimming stripped 3 bases from V and 4 bases from J, with 9 bases between. Germline V lookup: CDR1 DFQATT, CDR2 SNEGSKA (reference sequence). This CDR3 has 12 amino acids. The CDR3 is CSARWDGETQYF. CDR3 nucleotides: TGCAGTGCTAGGTGGGATGGAGAGACCCAGTACTTC.

This chain links TRBV6-1 with TRBJ2-2; D is uncertain. CDR1 and CDR2 from the germline V gene are MNHNS and SASEGT. The ends were cut back, 5 bases at V and 5 bases at J, with 15 bases in the middle. This CDR3 comprises 15 residues. CDR3 in DNA: TGTGCCAGCAGTCCGGGTGGCCGTGGGACCGGGGAGCTGTTTTTT. It codes for CASSPGGRGTGELFF.

The chain is built from TRBV5-1 and TRBJ2-7, with D unresolved. The ends were cut back, 0 bases at V and 2 bases at J, with 12 bases in the middle. This CDR3 is 15 amino acids long. The germline gives CDR1 SGHRS, CDR2 YFSETQ. The CDR3 DNA follows: TGCGCCAGCAGCTTGGCCGGGCTAGTCCCCTACGAGCAGTACTTC. This translates into CASSLAGLVPYEQYF.

This sequence joins TRBV10-3 and TRBJ2-3, with TRBD2 matching over 10 bases. The CDR3 totals 14 residues. The trim removed 10 bases at V and 2 bases at J, leaving 6 bases unmatched. Germline V gene lookup returns CDR1 ENHRY and CDR2 SYGVKD. The CDR3 sequence: CATASGGSTDTQYF. CDR3 DNA: TGTGCCACCGCTAGCGGGGGCTCCACAGATACGCAGTATTTT.

This clonotype turned up a few times. V is TRBV2 and J is TRBJ1-2, with D possibly matching TRBD1 (6 bases). Germline V gene data show CDR1 as SNHLY and CDR2 as FYNNEI. Between the trimmed V and J ends, which lost 5 bases and 6 bases, there was a span of 13 bases. The CDR3 totals 13 residues. This CDR3 is CASSSDGDNGYTF. Here the CDR3 DNA reads TGTGCCAGCAGTTCGGACGGGGACAATGGCTACACCTTC.

In this sample, this clonotype turned up many times. The gene calls are TRBV12-3 or TRBV12-4 and TRBJ2-3; the D is unclear. The CDR3 sequence is 16 residues long. Trimming removed 6 bases from V and 0 bases from J, with 16 bases in between. DNA of the CDR3: TGTGCCAGCAGACGAGACACGATTGGCAGCACAGATACGCAGTATTTT. This gives the protein CASRRDTIGSTDTQYF.

V gene TRBV6-5 combines with J gene TRBJ1-2; D may be TRBD1 (6 bases). The CDR3 is made up of 11 amino acids. Germline loops: CDR1 MNHEY, CDR2 SVGAGI. Trimming took off 10 bases at V and 7 bases at J, with 13 bases between the two ends. This CDR3 is CATLGGAGYTF. The DNA of the CDR3 is TGTGCCACCTTAGGGGGGGCTGGCTACACCTTC.

This clonotype was detected a few times. The V and J genes are TRBV28 and TRBJ2-5; D gene unclear. The CDR3 loop spans 15 amino acids. V lost 8 bases and J 1 base, leaving 17 bases between the germline ends. Germline V gene lookup returns CDR1 MDHEN and CDR2 SYDVKM. The CDR3 is CASSSVGGPQETQYF. The CDR3 nucleotides are TGTGCCAGCTCTTCGGTGGGCGGACCCCAAGAGACCCAGTACTTC.

This clonotype was recorded at least ten times. The V and J genes are TRBV12-3 or TRBV12-4 and TRBJ1-6; 8 bases agree with TRBD1. J lost 7 bases, V lost 6 bases, and 2 bases had no gene match. The CDR3 spans 13 residues. Here the CDR3 reads CASRGTGNSPLHF. CDR3 DNA: TGTGCCAGCAGGGGGACAGGAAATTCACCCCTCCACTTT.

This clonotype has just a few counts. V gene TRBV15 combines with J gene TRBJ2-4; maybe TRBD2 (5 bases). With 6 bases removed from V and 7 bases from J, the gap between germline ends came to 22 bases. Germline CDR1 LNHNV, CDR2 YYDKDF (reference sequence). The CDR3 is 16 amino acids. In DNA form, the CDR3 reads TGTGCCACCAGGGTCCCCGGGTCCACGGCGGGTAACATTCAGTACTTC. Amino acids: CATRVPGSTAGNIQYF.

This clonotype was seen a few times. The gene calls are TRBV7-3 and TRBJ2-3; 8 nucleotides line up with TRBD2. CDR1 and CDR2 from the germline V gene are SGHTA and FQGTGA. Trimming at V came to 3 bases and at J to 4 bases, leaving 9 bases not matched to a gene. This CDR3 contains 16 residues. The CDR3, as DNA: TGTGCCAGCAGCTTGGAACGGGGGGGCCGGGCAGATACGCAGTATTTT. It codes for CASSLERGGRADTQYF.

The chain links TRBV2 to TRBJ2-7, with 8 bases fitting TRBD1. The germline V gene encodes CDR1 SNHLY and CDR2 FYNNEI. The junction had 10 bases not matched to a gene; V was cut back by 4 bases and J by 2 bases. The CDR3 sequence is 16 residues long. CDR3 DNA: TGTGCCAGCAGTGTCCCCCGGGACAGGCCGACCTACGAGCAGTACTTC. This encodes CASSVPRDRPTYEQYF.

Ten or more counts support this clonotype. The chain has TRBV5-6 and TRBJ1-5, with 9 bases fitting TRBD1. The germline CDR1 and CDR2 sequences are SGHDT and YYEEEE. This CDR3 spans 18 amino acids. Germline trimming cut 0 bases from V and 2 bases from J; bases unmatched to any gene: 9. The CDR3 coding sequence is TGTGCCAGCAGCTTGGGGACAGGGGCCGCCCCGGGCAATCAGCCCCAGCATTTT. Its translation: CASSLGTGAAPGNQPQHF.

This clonotype turned up a few times. This chain uses TRBV20-1 with TRBJ1-4, with a tentative D call TRBD1 (5 bases). Trimming removed 6 bases from V and 8 bases from J, with 13 bases in between. There are 12 residues in the CDR3. Germline values: CDR1 DFQATT, CDR2 SNEGSKA (reference sequence). The CDR3 DNA reads TGCAGTGCAAGCAGGGATGAGGAAAAACTGTTTTTT. Protein: CSASRDEEKLFF.

The chain combines TRBV5-6 with TRBJ2-7; 10 bases line up with TRBD2. In germline, CDR1 is SGHDT, CDR2 YYEEEE. The CDR3 has 16 residues. V was clipped by 6 bases and J by 6 bases; unmatched bases: 15. The CDR3 protein is CASTPTGSSGRGEQYF. DNA of the CDR3: TGTGCCAGCACCCCTACTGGGTCTAGCGGGAGAGGCGAGCAGTACTTC.

This clonotype was seen a few times. This chain connects TRBV29-1 to TRBJ2-1; D is undetermined. Germline-derived CDR1 and CDR2 are SQVTM and ANQGSEA. The CDR3 covers 10 residues. V was pared by 3 bases and J by 5 bases, with 2 bases between. In nucleotides, the CDR3 is TGCAGCGTTGAGAACAATGAGCAGTTCTTC. It codes for CSVENNEQFF.

The chain combines TRBV5-1 with TRBJ2-3; 7 bases are shared with TRBD1. This CDR3 spans 13 amino acids. Germline V gives CDR1 SGHRS, CDR2 YFSETQ. The V segment lost 10 bases and the J segment 3 bases; nucleotides outside the gene matches: 8. CDR3 amino acids: CAGRDSQTDTQYF. The DNA for the CDR3 is TGCGCCGGCCGGGACAGTCAGACAGATACGCAGTATTTT.

The chain carries TRBV6-1 and TRBJ2-7; 10 nucleotides line up with TRBD2. This CDR3 is 14 amino acids long. The trim removed 6 bases at V and 6 bases at J, leaving 8 bases unmatched. Germline loops: CDR1 MNHNS, CDR2 SASEGT. CDR3 protein: CASSRSGGGSEQYF. The CDR3 DNA sequence: TGTGCCAGCAGCAGAAGCGGGGGGGGCTCCGAGCAGTACTTC.

This chain links TRBV18 with TRBJ2-1, with D uncertain. This CDR3 is built from 16 residues. V lost 3 bases to trimming and J lost 7 bases, with 19 bases between them. CDR1 KGHSH and CDR2 LQKENI come from the germline V gene. CDR3 DNA sequence: TGTGCCAGCTCACCGCTCTCGGGCCCGGTGGGAAATGAGCAGTTCTTC. Translating gives CASSPLSGPVGNEQFF. The whole variable domain, remainder taken from reference TRBV18 and TRBJ2-1, is NAGVMQNPRHLVRRRGQEARLRCSPMKGHSHVYWYRQLPEEGLKFMVYLQKENIIDESGMPKERFSAEFPKEGPSILRIQQVVRGDSAAYFCASSPLSGPVGNEQFFGPGTRLTVL.

V and J are TRBV5-4 and TRBJ1-6; no clear D gene. Trimming shortened V by 0 bases and J by 10 bases, and 14 bases separated the two germline ends. Germline V CDR1 and CDR2: SGHNT, YYREEE (reference sequence). The CDR3 extends over 15 amino acids. This CDR3 is CASSLALAETSPLHF. The CDR3 DNA is TGTGCCAGCAGCTTGGCCCTCGCGGAGACCTCACCCCTCCACTTT.

This clonotype was seen a few times. A much larger clone differs by one base, so this may be a read error. This chain connects TRBV12-3 or TRBV12-4 to TRBJ2-2, with TRBD2 matching 10 bases. This CDR3 comprises 18 residues. The CDR3 nucleotides read TGTGCCTGCAGTCCCCACGAGCGGGGGGGCCTTGGCACCGGGGAGCTGTTTTTT. Amino acids: CACSPHERGGLGTGELFF.

This clonotype was counted only a few times. This chain connects TRBV5-1 to TRBJ2-1, with unresolved D. CDR1 SGHRS and CDR2 YFSETQ come from the germline V gene. Trimming removed 4 bases at V and 10 bases at J, with 12 bases between. The CDR3 extends over 12 amino acids. CDR3 protein: CASSAGSREQFF. The CDR3 DNA follows: TGCGCCAGCAGCGCCGGATCTAGGGAGCAGTTCTTC.

This clonotype was seen a few times. CDR3 amino acids: CAISESRPGQAPYEQYF. As DNA, the CDR3 is TGTGCCATCAGTGAGTCGAGGCCGGGTCAGGCCCCCTACGAGCAGTACTTC. This sequence joins TRBV10-3 and TRBJ2-7; D gene ambiguous. The CDR3 contains 17 residues. Germline CDR1 reads ENHRY; CDR2 reads SYGVKD. The germline V and J ends were trimmed by 0 bases and 2 bases, with 17 bases remaining between them.

This clonotype showed up just a few times. The rearrangement joins TRBV14 to TRBJ2-2; 8 nucleotides align to TRBD1. V was clipped by 2 bases and J by 5 bases; unmatched bases: 7. The CDR3 length is 16 residues. The germline V gene has CDR1 SGHDN and CDR2 FVKESK. The CDR3 coding sequence is TGTGCCAGCAGCCAAAATGGACAGGGAAGGACCGGGGAGCTGTTTTTT. It codes for CASSQNGQGRTGELFF.

This clonotype was observed a few times. The chain links TRBV7-2 to TRBJ1-6, with 10 bases that match TRBD1. The CDR3 has 15 amino acids. V lost 1 base and J lost 8; bases outside the gene matches: 2. Germline loops: CDR1 SGHTA, CDR2 FQGNSA. Here the CDR3 reads CASSLGGTGDSPLHF. The DNA for the CDR3 is TGTGCCAGCAGCTTAGGCGGGACAGGGGATTCACCCCTCCACTTT.

The chain combines TRBV19 with TRBJ1-4; D is perhaps TRBD1 (5 bases). The V and J ends lost 9 bases and 2 bases respectively, with 10 bases between them. The CDR3 runs to 13 residues. The germline V gene encodes CDR1 LNHDA and CDR2 SQIVND (reference sequence). The CDR3 region has the DNA TGTGCCAGCAGGGACGGCACTAATGAAAAACTGTTTTTT. Its translation: CASRDGTNEKLFF.

This clonotype was picked up a small number of times. The chain carries TRBV12-3 or TRBV12-4 and TRBJ1-3; D is uncertain. V lost 6 bases and J lost 0, with 12 bases in between. The CDR3 runs 15 residues. CDR3 loop: CASSTTKSSGNTIYF. For the CDR3, the DNA is TGTGCCAGCAGCACTACAAAATCCTCTGGAAACACCATATATTTT.

The chain combines TRBV2 with TRBJ1-1; D is unresolved. This CDR3 is 15 amino acids long. V was shortened by 2 bases and J by 0 bases, with 10 bases between the two germline ends. CDR1 is SNHLY and CDR2 is FYNNEI in the germline V gene. The CDR3, as DNA: TGTGCCAGCAGTGAAAGAGGAACAGTGAACACTGAAGCTTTCTTT. It specifies CASSERGTVNTEAFF.

The chain recombines TRBV3-1 with TRBJ2-5; D call uncertain. Germline V CDR1 and CDR2: LGHDT, YNNKEL (reference sequence). The CDR3 covers 14 residues. Trimming removed 3 bases from V and 5 bases from J, with 13 bases in between. The chain's CDR3 is CASSQQRLSETQYF. The CDR3 region has the DNA TGTGCCAGCAGCCAGCAGCGTTTGAGTGAGACCCAGTACTTC.

This clonotype was observed a handful of times. V is TRBV2 and J is TRBJ2-7; D is tentatively TRBD1 or TRBD2 (6 bases each). There are 11 residues in the CDR3. V shed 8 bases and J shed 6 bases, with 11 bases lying between them. The germline V gene has CDR1 SNHLY and CDR2 FYNNEI. This CDR3 reads CASGGGSEQYF. In DNA form, the CDR3 reads TGTGCCAGCGGAGGGGGTAGCGAGCAGTACTTC.